This T cell receptor (beta chain) was observed in a study of T cells in Graves' hyperthyroidism and ophthalmopathy. Turning to the study itself: Peripheral blood draws took place at initial diagnosis, ahead of any treatment.

RNA transcripts yielded amplified TCR beta CDR3 regions. The TCR CDR3 first-round RT-PCR relied on the HTBI primer set. TCRdb itself ran the multiplex PCR reads through MiXCR, one entry per CDR3 protein. The sample includes about 350,000 distinct CDR3 sequences, 14% of them seen just once. The length of the CDR3 is 14 residues. The V gene's germline CDR1 is SQVTM and CDR2 ANQGSEA. Trimming removed 2 bases at V and 0 bases at J, with 8 bases between. Graves' hyperthyroidism without ophthalmopathy progression within 18 months was termed stable. The PBMCs studied were ones that came from 8.5 to 10 ml fresh peripheral blood. This clonotype was seen repeatedly, ten times or more.

V usage is TRBV29-1 and J usage is TRBJ2-1; D ambiguous. The receptor was isolated from a woman aged 25 to 39 with Graves' hyperthyroidism. Sequences were obtained from blood. The CDR3 is CSVEWTSSYNEQFF. CDR3 nucleotides: TGCAGCGTTGAATGGACGAGCTCCTACAATGAGCAGTTCTTC.